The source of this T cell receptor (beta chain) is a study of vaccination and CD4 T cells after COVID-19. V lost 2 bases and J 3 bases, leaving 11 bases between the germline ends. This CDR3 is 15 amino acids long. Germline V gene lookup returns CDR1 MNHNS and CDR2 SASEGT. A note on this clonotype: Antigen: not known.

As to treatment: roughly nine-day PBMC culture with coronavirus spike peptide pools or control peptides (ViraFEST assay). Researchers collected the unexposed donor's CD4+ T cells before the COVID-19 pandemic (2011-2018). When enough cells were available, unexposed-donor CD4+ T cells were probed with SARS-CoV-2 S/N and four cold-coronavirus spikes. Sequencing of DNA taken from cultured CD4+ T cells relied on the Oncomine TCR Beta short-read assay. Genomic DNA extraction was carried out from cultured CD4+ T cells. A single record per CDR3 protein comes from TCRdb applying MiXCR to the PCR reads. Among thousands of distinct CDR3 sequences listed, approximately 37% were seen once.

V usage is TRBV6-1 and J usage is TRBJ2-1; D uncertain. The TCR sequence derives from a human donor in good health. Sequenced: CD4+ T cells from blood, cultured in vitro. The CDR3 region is CASSELVGGYNEQFF. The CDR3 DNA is TGTGCCAGCAGTGAACTAGTGGGTGGCTACAATGAGCAGTTCTTC.